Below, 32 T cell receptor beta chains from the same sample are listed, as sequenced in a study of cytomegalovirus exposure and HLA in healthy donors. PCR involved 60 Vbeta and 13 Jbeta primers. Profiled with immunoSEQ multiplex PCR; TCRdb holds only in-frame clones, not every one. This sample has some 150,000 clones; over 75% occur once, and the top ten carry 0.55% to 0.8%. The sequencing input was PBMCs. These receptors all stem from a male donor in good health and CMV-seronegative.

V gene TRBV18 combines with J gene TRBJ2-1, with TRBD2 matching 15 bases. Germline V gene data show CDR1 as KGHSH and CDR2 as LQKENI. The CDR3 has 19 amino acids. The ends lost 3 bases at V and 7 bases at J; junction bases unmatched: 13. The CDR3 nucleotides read TGTGCCAGCTCACCGGGACTAGCGGGGGGTACGTATGGAGAAAATGAGCAGTTCTTC. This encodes CASSPGLAGGTYGENEQFF.

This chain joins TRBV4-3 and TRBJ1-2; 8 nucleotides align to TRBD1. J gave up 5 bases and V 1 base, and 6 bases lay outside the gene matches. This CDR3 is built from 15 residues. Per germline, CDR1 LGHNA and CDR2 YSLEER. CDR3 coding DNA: TGCGCCAGCAGCCAAGCATCAGGGGGCTATTATGGCTACACCTTC. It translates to CASSQASGGYYGYTF.

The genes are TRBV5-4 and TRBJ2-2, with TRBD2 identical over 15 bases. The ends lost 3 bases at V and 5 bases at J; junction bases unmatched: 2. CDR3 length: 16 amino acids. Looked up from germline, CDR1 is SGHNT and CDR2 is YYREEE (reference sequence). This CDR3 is CASSSGLAGGTGELFF. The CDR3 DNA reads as TGTGCCAGCAGCTCGGGACTAGCGGGGGGAACCGGGGAGCTGTTTTTT.

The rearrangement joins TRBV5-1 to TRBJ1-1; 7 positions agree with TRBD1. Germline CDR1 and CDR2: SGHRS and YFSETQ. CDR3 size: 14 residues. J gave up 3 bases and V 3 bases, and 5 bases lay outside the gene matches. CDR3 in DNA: TGCGCCAGCAGCTCACAGGGGCCAGACACTGAAGCTTTCTTT. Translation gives CASSSQGPDTEAFF.

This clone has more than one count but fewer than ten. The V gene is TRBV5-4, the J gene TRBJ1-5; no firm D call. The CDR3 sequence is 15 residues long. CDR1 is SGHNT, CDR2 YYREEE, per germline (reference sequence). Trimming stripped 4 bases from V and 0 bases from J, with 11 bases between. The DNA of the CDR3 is TGTGCCAGCAGCACCACACCATATAGCAATCAGCCCCAGCATTTT. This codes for CASSTTPYSNQPQHF.

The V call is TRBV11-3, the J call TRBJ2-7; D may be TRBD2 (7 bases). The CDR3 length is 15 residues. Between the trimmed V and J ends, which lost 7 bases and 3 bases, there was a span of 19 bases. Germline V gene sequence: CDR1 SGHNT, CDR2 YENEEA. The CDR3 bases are TGTGCCAGCACCTCGTCGGGGGGCTTCCTCTACGAGCAGTACTTC. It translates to CASTSSGGFLYEQYF. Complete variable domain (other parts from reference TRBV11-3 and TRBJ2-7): EAGVVQSPRYKIIEKKQPVAFWCNPISGHNTLYWYLQNLGQGPELLIRYENEEAVDDSQLPKDRFSAERLKGVDSTLKIQPAELGDSAVYLCASTSSGGFLYEQYFGPGTRLTVT.

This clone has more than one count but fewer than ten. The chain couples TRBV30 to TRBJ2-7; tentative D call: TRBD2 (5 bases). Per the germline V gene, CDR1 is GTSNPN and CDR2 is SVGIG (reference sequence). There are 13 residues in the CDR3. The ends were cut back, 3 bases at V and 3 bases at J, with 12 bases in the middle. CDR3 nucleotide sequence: TGTGCCTGGAGCGCAAGCCGGGGCTACGAGCAGTACTTC. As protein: CAWSASRGYEQYF. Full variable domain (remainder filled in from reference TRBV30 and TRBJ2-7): SQTIHQWPATLVQPVGSPLSLECTVEGTSNPNLYWYRQAAGRGLQLLFYSVGIGQISSEVPQNLSASRPQDRQFILSSKKLLLSDSGFYLCAWSASRGYEQYFGPGTRLTVT.

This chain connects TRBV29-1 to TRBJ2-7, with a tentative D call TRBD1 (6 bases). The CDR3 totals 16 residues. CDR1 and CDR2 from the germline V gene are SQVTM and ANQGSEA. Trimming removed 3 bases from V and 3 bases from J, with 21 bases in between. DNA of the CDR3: TGCAGCGTTGATCAAAGCTCCACAGGGACCCGCTACGAGCAGTACTTC. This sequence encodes CSVDQSSTGTRYEQYF.

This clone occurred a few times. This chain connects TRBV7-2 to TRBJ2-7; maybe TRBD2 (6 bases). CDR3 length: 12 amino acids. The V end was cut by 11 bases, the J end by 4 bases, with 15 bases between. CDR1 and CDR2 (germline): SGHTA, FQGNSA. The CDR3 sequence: CAGGGATYEQYF. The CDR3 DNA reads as TGTGCCGGGGGAGGAGCGACGTACGAGCAGTACTTC.

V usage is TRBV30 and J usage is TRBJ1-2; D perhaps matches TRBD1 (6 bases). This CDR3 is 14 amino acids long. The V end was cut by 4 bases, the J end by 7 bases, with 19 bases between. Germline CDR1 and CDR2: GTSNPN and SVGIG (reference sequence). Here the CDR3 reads CAWNREGPPGGYTF. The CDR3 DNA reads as TGTGCCTGGAACAGGGAAGGGCCACCCGGTGGCTACACCTTC.

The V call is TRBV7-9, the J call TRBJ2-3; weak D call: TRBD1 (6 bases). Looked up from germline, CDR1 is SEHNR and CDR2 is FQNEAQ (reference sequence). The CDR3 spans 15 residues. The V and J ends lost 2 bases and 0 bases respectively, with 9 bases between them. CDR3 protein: CASSLQGKSTDTQYF. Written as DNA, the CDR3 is TGTGCCAGCAGCTTACAGGGGAAAAGCACAGATACGCAGTATTTT.

The DNA for the CDR3 is TGCGCCAGCAGCTTGCCCGGGGGGGTGGCTGAAGCTTTCTTT. As protein: CASSLPGGVAEAFF. The chain has TRBV5-1 and TRBJ1-1; D is possibly TRBD1 (5 bases). This CDR3 region has 14 residues. V was cut by 1 base and J by 6 bases, with 13 bases left in between. CDR1 and CDR2 from the germline V gene are SGHRS and YFSETQ.

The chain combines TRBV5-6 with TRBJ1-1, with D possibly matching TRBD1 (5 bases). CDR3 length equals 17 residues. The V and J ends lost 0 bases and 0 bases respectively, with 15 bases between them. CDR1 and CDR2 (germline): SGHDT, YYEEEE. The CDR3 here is CASSLGQGGWVNTEAFF. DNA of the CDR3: TGTGCCAGCAGCTTGGGGCAGGGCGGCTGGGTGAACACTGAAGCTTTCTTT.

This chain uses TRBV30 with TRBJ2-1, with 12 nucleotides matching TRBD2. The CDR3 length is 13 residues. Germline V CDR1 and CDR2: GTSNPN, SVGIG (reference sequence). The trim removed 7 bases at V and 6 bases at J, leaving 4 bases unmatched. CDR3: CAYGLAGPNEQFF. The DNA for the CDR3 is TGTGCCTATGGACTAGCGGGACCCAATGAGCAGTTCTTC.

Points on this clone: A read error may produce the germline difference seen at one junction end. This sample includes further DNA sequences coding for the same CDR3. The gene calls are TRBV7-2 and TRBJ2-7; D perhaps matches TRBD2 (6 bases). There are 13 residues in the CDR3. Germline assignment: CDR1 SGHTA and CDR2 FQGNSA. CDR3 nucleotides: TGTGCTAGCAGCCTGCGGACTACATACGAGCAGTACTTC. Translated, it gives CASSLRTTYEQYF. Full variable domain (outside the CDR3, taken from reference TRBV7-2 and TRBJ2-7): GAGVSQSPSNKVTEKGKDVELRCDPISGHTALYWYRQSLGQGLEFLIYFQGNSAPDKSGLPSDRFSAERTGGSVSTLTIQRTQQEDSAVYLCASSLRTTYEQYFGPGTRLTVT.

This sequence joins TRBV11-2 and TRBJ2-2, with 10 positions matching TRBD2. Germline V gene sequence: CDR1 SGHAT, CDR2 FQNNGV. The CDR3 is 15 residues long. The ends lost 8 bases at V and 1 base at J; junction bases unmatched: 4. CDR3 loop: CASRQREGNTGELFF. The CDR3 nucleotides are TGTGCCAGCCGCCAGCGGGAGGGGAACACCGGGGAGCTGTTTTTT. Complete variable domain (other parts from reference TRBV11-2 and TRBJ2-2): EAGVAQSPRYKIIEKRQSVAFWCNPISGHATLYWYQQILGQGPKLLIQFQNNGVVDDSQLPKDRFSAERLKGVDSTLKIQPAKLEDSAVYLCASRQREGNTGELFFGEGSRLTVL.

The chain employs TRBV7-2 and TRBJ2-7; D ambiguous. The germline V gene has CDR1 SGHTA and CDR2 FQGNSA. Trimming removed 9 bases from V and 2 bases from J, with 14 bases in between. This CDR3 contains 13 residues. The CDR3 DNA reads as TGTGCCAGTGCGGAGCGAAACCCCTACGAGCAGTACTTC. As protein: CASAERNPYEQYF.

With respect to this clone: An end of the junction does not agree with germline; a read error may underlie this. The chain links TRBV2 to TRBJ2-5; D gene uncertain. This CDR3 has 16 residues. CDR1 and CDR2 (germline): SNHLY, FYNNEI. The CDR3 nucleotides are TGTGCCAGCAGTGAAGGGAGCCTTCCTGGATCTGAGATCCAGCACTTC. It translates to CASSEGSLPGSEIQHF.

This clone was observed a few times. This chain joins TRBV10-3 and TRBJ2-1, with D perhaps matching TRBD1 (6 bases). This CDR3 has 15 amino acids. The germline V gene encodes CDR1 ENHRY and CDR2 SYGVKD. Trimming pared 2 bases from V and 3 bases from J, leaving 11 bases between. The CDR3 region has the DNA TGTGCCATCAGTGAGGGGGACAAGTTCTACAATGAGCAGTTCTTC. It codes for CAISEGDKFYNEQFF.

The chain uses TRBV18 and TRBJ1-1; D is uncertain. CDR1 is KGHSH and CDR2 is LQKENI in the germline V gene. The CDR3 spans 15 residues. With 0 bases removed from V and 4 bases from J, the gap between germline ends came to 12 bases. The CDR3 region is CASSPPAGESTEAFF. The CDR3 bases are TGTGCCAGCTCACCACCCGCAGGCGAGAGCACTGAAGCTTTCTTT.

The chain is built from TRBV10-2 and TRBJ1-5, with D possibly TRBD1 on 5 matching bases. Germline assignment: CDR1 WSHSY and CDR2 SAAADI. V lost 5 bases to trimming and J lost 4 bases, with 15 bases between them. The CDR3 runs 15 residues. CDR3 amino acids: CASSPDIVENQPQHF. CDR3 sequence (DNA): TGCGCCAGCAGTCCGGACATCGTAGAGAATCAGCCCCAGCATTTT.

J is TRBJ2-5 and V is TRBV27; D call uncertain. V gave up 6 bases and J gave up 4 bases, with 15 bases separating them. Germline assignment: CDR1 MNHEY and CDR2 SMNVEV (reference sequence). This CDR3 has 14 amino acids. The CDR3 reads CASSPRGRAETQYF. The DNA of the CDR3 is TGTGCCAGCAGCCCTAGAGGTCGAGCAGAGACCCAGTACTTC.

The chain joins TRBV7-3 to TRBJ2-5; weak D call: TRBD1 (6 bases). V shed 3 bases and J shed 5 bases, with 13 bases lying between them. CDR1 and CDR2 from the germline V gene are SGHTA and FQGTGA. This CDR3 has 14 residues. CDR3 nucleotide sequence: TGTGCCAGCAGCTTCCGGGACAAGGGGGAGACCCAGTACTTC. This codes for CASSFRDKGETQYF.

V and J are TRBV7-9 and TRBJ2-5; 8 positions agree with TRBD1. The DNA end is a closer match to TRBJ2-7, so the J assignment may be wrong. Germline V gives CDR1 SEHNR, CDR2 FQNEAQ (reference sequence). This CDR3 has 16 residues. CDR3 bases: TGTGCCAGCAGCTACGACCCAGGACAGGGAGCCTACGAGCAGTACTTC. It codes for CASSYDPGQGAYEQYF.

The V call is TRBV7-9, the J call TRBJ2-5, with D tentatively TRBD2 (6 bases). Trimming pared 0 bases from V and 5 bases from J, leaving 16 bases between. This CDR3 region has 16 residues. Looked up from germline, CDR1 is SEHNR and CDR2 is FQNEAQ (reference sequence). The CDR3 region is CASSLAPGVVLETQYF. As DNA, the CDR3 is TGTGCCAGCAGCTTAGCGCCGGGGGTGGTGTTGGAGACCCAGTACTTC.

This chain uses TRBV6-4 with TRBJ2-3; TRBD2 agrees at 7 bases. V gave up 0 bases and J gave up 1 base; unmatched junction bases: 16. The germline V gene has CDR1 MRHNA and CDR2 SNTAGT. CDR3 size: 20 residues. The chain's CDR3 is CASSDSKELELATRTDTQYF. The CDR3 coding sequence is TGTGCCAGCAGTGACTCGAAAGAGTTAGAACTAGCGACACGCACAGATACGCAGTATTTT.

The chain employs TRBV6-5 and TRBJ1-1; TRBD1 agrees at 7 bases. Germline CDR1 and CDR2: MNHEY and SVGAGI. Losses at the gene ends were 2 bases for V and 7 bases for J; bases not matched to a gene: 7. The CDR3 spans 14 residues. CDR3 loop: CASSYGRGKGEAFF. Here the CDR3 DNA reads TGTGCCAGCAGTTACGGCAGGGGGAAGGGTGAAGCTTTCTTT.

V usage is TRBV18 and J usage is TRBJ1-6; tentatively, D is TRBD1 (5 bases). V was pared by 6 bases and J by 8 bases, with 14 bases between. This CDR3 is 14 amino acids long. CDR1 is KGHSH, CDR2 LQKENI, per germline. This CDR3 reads CASSPLPRDSPLHF. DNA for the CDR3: TGTGCCAGCTCCCCGCTCCCCAGGGATTCACCCCTCCACTTT.

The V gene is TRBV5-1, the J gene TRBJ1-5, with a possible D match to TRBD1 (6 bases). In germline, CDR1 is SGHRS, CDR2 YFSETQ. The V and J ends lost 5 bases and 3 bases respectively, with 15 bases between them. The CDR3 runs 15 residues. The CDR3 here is CASSPDGQINQPQHF. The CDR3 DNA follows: TGCGCCAGCAGTCCAGACGGACAGATCAATCAGCCCCAGCATTTT.

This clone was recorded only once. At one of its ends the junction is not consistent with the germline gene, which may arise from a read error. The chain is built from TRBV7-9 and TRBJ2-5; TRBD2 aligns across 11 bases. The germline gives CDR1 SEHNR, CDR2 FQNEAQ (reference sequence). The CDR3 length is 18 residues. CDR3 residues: CSSSSPIQLAGVEETQYF. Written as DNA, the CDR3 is TGTTCCAGCAGCTCTCCTATCCAACTAGCGGGAGTTGAGGAGACCCAGTACTTC. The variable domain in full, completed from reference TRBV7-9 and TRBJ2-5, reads DTGVSQNPRHKITKRGQNVTFRCDPISEHNRLYWYRQTLGQGPEFLTYFQNEAQLEKSRLLSDRFSAERPKGSFSTLEIQRTEQGDSAMYLCSSSSPIQLAGVEETQYFGPGTRLLVL.

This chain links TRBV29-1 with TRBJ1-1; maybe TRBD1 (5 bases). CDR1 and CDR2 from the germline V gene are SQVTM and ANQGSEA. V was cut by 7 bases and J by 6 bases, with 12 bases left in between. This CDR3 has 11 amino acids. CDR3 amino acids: CSASRGSEAFF. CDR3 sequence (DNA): TGCAGCGCATCAAGGGGTTCTGAAGCTTTCTTT. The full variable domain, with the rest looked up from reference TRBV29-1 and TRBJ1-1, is SAVISQKPSRDICQRGTSLTIQCQVDSQVTMMFWYRQQPGQSLTLIATANQGSEATYESGFVIDKFPISRPNLTFSTLTVSNMSPEDSSIYLCSASRGSEAFFGQGTRLTVV.

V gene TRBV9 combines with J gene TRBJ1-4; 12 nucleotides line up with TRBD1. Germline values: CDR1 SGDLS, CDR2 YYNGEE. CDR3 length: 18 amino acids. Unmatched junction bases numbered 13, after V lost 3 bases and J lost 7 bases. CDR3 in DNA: TGTGCCAGCAGCGCAGGCGGGGACAGGGGGCCTTTAGGTGAAAAACTGTTTTTT. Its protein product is CASSAGGDRGPLGEKLFF.